These 2 T cell receptor beta chains came from one sample sequenced in a study of OX40 agonist ivuxolimab in advanced cancers. Receptor amplification or capture employed the immunoSEQ multiplex PCR assay. The table comes from immuneACCESS by way of TCRdb, which keeps in-frame sequences with V and J called. Part of the clones is missing from these tables; in studies checked, under half for an unresolved V gene and the rest for unknown reasons. The sample table holds 70,000 to 85,000 clones, of which around nine tenths were seen once. The leading ten clones occupy around 6.3% of the sample. This sample comprised CD4+ or CD8+ T cells sorted from blood, obtained in a trial of the OX40 agonist ivuxolimab. These receptors came from an adult with an advanced solid tumor such as melanoma, head and neck, liver or kidney cancer.

This chain links TRBV19 with TRBJ2-7; D might be TRBD1 or TRBD2, each matching 5 bases. V lost 4 bases to trimming and J lost 6 bases, with 13 bases between them. Germline CDR1 is LNHDA and CDR2 is SQIVND (reference sequence). The CDR3 spans 13 residues. The CDR3 DNA is TGTGCCAGTAGTACGTTTGGGGGTGCCGAGCAGTACTTC. Translation gives CASSTFGGAEQYF.

J is TRBJ1-2 and V is TRBV15, with D unresolved. This CDR3 is 14 amino acids long. Trimming removed 0 bases from V and 7 bases from J, with 12 bases in between. Germline lookup yields CDR1 LNHNV and CDR2 YYDKDF (reference sequence). In DNA form, the CDR3 reads TGTGCCACCAGCAGAGATGGTGAAGGAGTTGGCTACACCTTC. This translates into CATSRDGEGVGYTF.